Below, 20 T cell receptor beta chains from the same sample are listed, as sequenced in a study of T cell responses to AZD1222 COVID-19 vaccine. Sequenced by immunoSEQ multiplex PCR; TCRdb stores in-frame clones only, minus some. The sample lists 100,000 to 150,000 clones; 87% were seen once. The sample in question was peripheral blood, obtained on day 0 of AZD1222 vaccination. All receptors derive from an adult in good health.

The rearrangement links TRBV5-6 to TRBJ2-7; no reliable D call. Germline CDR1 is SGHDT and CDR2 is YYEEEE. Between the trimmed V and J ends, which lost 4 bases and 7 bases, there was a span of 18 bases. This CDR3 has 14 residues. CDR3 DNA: TGTGCCAGCAGCCCGGGCGGACCCATGGGGGAGCAGTACTTC. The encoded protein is CASSPGGPMGEQYF.

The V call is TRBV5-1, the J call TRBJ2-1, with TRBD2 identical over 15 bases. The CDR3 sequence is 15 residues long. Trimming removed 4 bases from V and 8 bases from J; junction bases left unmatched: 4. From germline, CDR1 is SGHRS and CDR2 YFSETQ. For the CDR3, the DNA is TGCGCCAGCAGCCCGGGACTAGCGGGGGGAGATGAGCAGTTCTTC. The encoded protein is CASSPGLAGGDEQFF.

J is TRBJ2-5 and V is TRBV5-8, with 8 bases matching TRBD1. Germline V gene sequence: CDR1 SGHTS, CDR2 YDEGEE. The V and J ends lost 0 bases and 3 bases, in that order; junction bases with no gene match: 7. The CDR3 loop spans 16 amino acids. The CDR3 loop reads CASSLGRQGKEETQYF. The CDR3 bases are TGTGCCAGCAGCTTGGGCCGACAGGGGAAAGAAGAGACCCAGTACTTC.

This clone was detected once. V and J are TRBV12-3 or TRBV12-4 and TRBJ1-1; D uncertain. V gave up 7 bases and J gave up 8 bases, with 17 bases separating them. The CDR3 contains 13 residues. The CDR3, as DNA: TGTGCCAGCACCGCCGGGCACCCGTTCGAAGCTTTCTTT. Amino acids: CASTAGHPFEAFF.

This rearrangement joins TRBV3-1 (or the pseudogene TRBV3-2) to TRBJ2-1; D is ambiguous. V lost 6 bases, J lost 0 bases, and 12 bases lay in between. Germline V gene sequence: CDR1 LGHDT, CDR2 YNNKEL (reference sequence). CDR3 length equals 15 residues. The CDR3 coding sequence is TGTGCCAGCAGTTTAACCCAGAGCTCCTACAATGAGCAGTTCTTC. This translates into CASSLTQSSYNEQFF.

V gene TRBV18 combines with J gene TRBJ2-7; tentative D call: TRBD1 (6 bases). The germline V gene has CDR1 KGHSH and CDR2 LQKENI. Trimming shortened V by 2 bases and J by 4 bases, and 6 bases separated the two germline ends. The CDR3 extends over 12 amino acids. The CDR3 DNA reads TGTGCCAGCTCACCAGGACAGTACGAGCAGTACTTC. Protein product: CASSPGQYEQYF.

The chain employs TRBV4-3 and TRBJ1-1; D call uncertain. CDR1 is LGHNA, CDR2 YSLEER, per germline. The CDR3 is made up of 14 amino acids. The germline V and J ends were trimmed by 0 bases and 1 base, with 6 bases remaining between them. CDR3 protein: CASSQERTNTEAFF. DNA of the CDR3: TGCGCCAGCAGCCAAGAAAGGACGAACACTGAAGCTTTCTTT.

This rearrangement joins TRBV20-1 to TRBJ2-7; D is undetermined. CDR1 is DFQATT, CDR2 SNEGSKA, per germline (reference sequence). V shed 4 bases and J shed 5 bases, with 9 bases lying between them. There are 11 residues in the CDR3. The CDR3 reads CSAILRHEQYF. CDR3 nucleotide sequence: TGCAGTGCTATTCTCAGGCACGAGCAGTACTTC.

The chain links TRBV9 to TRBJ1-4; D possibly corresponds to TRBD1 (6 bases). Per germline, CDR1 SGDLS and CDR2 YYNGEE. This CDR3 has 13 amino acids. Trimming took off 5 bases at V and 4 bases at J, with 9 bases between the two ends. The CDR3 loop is CASSKGDNEKLFF. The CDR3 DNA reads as TGTGCCAGCAGTAAGGGGGATAATGAAAAACTGTTTTTT.

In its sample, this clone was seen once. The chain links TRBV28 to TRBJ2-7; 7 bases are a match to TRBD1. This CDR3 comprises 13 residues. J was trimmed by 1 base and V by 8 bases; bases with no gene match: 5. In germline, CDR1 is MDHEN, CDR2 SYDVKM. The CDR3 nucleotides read TGTGCCAGCGTCCGGGACAGTTCCTACGAGCAGTACTTC. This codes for CASVRDSSYEQYF.

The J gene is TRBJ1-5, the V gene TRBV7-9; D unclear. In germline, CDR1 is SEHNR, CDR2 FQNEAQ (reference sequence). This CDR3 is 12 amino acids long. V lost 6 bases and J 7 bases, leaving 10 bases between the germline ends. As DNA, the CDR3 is TGTGCCAGCAGACTCGGCTGGCAGCCCCAGCATTTT. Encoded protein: CASRLGWQPQHF.

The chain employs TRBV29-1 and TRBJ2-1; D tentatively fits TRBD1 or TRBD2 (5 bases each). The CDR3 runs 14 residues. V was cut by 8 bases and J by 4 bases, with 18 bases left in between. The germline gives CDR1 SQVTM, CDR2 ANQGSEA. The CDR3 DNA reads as TGCAGCTCCTCCGGGGCCACCACATACAATGAGCAGTTCTTC. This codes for CSSSGATTYNEQFF.

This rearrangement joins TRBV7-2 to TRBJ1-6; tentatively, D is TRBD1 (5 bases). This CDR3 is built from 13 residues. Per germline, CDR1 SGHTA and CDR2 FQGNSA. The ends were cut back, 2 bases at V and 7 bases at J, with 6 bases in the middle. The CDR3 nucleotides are TGTGCCAGCAGCTTAAACAGGAATTCACCCCTCCACTTT. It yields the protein CASSLNRNSPLHF.

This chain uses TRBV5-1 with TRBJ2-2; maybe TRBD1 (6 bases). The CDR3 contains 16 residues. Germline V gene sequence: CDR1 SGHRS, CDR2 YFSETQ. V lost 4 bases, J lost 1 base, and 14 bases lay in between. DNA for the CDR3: TGCGCCAGCAGCGATCGGCCGGGACAGAACACCGGGGAGCTGTTTTTT. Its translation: CASSDRPGQNTGELFF.

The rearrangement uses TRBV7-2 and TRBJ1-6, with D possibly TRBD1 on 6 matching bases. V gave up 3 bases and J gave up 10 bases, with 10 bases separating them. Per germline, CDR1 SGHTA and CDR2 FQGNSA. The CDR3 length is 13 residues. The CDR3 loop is CASSLGQDSPLHF. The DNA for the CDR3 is TGTGCCAGCAGCTTGGGACAAGACTCACCCCTCCACTTT.

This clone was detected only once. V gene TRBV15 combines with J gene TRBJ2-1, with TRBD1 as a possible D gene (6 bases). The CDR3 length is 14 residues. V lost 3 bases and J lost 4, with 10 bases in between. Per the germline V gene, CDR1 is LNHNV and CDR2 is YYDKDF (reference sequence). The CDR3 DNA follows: TGTGCCACCAGCAGCAGGACAGCTTACAATGAGCAGTTCTTC. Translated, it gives CATSSRTAYNEQFF.

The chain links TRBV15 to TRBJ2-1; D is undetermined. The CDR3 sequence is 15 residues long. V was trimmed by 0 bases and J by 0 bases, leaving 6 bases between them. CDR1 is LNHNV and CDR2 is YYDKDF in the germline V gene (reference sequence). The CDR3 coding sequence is TGTGCCACCAGCAGAGATCCCGTCTCCTACAATGAGCAGTTCTTC. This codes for CATSRDPVSYNEQFF.

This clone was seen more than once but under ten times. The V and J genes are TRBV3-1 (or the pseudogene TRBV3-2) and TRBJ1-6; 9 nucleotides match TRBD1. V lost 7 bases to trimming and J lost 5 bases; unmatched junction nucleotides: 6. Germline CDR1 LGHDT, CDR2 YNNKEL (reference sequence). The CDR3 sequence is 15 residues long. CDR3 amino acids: CASNQTGGDNSPLHF. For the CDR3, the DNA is TGTGCCAGCAACCAGACAGGGGGGGATAATTCACCCCTCCACTTT.

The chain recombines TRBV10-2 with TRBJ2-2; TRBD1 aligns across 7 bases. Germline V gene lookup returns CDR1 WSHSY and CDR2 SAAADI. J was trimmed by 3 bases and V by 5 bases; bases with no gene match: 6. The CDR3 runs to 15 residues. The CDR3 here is CASSRGGLDTGELFF. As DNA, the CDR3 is TGCGCCAGCAGTAGAGGGGGCCTCGACACCGGGGAGCTGTTTTTT.

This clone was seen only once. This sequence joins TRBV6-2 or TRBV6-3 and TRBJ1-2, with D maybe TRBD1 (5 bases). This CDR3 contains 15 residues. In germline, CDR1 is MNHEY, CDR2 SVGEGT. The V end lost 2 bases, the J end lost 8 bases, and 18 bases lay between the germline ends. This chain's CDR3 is CASSYHTRTGGGYTF. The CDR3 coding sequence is TGTGCCAGCAGTTACCACACCAGGACTGGGGGAGGCTACACCTTC.